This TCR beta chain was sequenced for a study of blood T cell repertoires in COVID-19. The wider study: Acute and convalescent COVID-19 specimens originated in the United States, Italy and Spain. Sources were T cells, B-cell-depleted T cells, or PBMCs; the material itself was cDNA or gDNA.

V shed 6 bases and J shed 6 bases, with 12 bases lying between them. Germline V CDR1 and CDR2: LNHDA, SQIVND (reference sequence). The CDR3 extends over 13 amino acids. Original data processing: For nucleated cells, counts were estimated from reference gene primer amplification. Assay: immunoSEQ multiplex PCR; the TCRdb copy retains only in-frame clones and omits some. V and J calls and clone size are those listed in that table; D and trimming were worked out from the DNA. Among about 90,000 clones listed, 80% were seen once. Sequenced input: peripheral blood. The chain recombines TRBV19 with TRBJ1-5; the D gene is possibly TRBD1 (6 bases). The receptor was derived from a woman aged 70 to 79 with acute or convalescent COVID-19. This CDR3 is CASSDVGGQPQHF. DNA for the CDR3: TGTGCCAGTAGCGACGTAGGGGGTCAGCCCCAGCATTTT.